This TCR beta chain is drawn from a study of cytomegalovirus exposure and HLA in healthy donors. A few counts support this clone. Its target is not known. With 60 Vbeta and 13 Jbeta primers, the PCR was carried out. Libraries were prepared by immunoSEQ multiplex PCR; TCRdb keeps only in-frame clonotypes and omits some of them. Of hundreds of thousands of clones detected, 60% to 80% appear once; the ten largest clones hold 3.8%. Study-level points and caveats: Cytomegalovirus status, reportedly, was diagnosed with high specificity and sensitivity by the classifier. Accurate prediction of HLA-A and HLA-B alleles (for most subjects) was reportedly achieved from TCR beta sequences.

Sequenced input: PBMCs. The TCR comes from a male donor in good health and CMV-seronegative.

The CDR3 reads CASSPRQRGAETQYF. The CDR3 DNA follows: TGTGCCAGCAGCCCGCGACAGCGGGGAGCTGAGACCCAGTACTTC. The rearrangement uses TRBV7-8 and TRBJ2-5, with 7 bases fitting TRBD2. The CDR3 loop spans 15 amino acids. Germline V gene lookup returns CDR1 SGHVS and CDR2 FQNEAQ. The ends lost 5 bases at V and 5 bases at J; junction bases unmatched: 11.